This section outlines one T cell receptor beta chain sequence together with its context. Its antigen is unidentified. The data were obtained in a study of OX40 agonist ivuxolimab in advanced cancers. On the study more broadly: It was ivuxolimab, an agonistic anti-OX40 (CD134) antibody, that patients were treated with. Males comprised roughly four fifths of the group, whose mean age was approximately 62 years (range roughly 20 to 90). Study findings and constraints: Which antigen the expanded peripheral T cells recognized is unknown.

This table comes from immunoSEQ multiplex PCR, and its TCRdb copy is limited to in-frame clones, with some not included. This table has under 55,000 clones, over 70% appearing once. CDR3 size: 16 residues. V lost 2 bases, J lost 0 bases, and 13 bases lay in between. CDR1 MNHEY and CDR2 SMNVEV come from the germline V gene (reference sequence). Autoimmune disease history or systemic immunosuppression barred patients. This material consisted of CD4+ or CD8+ T cells sorted from blood, taken in a trial of the OX40 agonist ivuxolimab. This receptor was obtained from an adult with an advanced solid tumor such as melanoma, head and neck, liver or kidney cancer. The chain carries TRBV27 and TRBJ1-1, with a possible D match to TRBD1 (6 bases). CDR3 nucleotide sequence: TGTGCCAGCAGTTTACGAGGGGGACGAATGAACACTGAAGCTTTCTTT. Protein product: CASSLRGGRMNTEAFF.